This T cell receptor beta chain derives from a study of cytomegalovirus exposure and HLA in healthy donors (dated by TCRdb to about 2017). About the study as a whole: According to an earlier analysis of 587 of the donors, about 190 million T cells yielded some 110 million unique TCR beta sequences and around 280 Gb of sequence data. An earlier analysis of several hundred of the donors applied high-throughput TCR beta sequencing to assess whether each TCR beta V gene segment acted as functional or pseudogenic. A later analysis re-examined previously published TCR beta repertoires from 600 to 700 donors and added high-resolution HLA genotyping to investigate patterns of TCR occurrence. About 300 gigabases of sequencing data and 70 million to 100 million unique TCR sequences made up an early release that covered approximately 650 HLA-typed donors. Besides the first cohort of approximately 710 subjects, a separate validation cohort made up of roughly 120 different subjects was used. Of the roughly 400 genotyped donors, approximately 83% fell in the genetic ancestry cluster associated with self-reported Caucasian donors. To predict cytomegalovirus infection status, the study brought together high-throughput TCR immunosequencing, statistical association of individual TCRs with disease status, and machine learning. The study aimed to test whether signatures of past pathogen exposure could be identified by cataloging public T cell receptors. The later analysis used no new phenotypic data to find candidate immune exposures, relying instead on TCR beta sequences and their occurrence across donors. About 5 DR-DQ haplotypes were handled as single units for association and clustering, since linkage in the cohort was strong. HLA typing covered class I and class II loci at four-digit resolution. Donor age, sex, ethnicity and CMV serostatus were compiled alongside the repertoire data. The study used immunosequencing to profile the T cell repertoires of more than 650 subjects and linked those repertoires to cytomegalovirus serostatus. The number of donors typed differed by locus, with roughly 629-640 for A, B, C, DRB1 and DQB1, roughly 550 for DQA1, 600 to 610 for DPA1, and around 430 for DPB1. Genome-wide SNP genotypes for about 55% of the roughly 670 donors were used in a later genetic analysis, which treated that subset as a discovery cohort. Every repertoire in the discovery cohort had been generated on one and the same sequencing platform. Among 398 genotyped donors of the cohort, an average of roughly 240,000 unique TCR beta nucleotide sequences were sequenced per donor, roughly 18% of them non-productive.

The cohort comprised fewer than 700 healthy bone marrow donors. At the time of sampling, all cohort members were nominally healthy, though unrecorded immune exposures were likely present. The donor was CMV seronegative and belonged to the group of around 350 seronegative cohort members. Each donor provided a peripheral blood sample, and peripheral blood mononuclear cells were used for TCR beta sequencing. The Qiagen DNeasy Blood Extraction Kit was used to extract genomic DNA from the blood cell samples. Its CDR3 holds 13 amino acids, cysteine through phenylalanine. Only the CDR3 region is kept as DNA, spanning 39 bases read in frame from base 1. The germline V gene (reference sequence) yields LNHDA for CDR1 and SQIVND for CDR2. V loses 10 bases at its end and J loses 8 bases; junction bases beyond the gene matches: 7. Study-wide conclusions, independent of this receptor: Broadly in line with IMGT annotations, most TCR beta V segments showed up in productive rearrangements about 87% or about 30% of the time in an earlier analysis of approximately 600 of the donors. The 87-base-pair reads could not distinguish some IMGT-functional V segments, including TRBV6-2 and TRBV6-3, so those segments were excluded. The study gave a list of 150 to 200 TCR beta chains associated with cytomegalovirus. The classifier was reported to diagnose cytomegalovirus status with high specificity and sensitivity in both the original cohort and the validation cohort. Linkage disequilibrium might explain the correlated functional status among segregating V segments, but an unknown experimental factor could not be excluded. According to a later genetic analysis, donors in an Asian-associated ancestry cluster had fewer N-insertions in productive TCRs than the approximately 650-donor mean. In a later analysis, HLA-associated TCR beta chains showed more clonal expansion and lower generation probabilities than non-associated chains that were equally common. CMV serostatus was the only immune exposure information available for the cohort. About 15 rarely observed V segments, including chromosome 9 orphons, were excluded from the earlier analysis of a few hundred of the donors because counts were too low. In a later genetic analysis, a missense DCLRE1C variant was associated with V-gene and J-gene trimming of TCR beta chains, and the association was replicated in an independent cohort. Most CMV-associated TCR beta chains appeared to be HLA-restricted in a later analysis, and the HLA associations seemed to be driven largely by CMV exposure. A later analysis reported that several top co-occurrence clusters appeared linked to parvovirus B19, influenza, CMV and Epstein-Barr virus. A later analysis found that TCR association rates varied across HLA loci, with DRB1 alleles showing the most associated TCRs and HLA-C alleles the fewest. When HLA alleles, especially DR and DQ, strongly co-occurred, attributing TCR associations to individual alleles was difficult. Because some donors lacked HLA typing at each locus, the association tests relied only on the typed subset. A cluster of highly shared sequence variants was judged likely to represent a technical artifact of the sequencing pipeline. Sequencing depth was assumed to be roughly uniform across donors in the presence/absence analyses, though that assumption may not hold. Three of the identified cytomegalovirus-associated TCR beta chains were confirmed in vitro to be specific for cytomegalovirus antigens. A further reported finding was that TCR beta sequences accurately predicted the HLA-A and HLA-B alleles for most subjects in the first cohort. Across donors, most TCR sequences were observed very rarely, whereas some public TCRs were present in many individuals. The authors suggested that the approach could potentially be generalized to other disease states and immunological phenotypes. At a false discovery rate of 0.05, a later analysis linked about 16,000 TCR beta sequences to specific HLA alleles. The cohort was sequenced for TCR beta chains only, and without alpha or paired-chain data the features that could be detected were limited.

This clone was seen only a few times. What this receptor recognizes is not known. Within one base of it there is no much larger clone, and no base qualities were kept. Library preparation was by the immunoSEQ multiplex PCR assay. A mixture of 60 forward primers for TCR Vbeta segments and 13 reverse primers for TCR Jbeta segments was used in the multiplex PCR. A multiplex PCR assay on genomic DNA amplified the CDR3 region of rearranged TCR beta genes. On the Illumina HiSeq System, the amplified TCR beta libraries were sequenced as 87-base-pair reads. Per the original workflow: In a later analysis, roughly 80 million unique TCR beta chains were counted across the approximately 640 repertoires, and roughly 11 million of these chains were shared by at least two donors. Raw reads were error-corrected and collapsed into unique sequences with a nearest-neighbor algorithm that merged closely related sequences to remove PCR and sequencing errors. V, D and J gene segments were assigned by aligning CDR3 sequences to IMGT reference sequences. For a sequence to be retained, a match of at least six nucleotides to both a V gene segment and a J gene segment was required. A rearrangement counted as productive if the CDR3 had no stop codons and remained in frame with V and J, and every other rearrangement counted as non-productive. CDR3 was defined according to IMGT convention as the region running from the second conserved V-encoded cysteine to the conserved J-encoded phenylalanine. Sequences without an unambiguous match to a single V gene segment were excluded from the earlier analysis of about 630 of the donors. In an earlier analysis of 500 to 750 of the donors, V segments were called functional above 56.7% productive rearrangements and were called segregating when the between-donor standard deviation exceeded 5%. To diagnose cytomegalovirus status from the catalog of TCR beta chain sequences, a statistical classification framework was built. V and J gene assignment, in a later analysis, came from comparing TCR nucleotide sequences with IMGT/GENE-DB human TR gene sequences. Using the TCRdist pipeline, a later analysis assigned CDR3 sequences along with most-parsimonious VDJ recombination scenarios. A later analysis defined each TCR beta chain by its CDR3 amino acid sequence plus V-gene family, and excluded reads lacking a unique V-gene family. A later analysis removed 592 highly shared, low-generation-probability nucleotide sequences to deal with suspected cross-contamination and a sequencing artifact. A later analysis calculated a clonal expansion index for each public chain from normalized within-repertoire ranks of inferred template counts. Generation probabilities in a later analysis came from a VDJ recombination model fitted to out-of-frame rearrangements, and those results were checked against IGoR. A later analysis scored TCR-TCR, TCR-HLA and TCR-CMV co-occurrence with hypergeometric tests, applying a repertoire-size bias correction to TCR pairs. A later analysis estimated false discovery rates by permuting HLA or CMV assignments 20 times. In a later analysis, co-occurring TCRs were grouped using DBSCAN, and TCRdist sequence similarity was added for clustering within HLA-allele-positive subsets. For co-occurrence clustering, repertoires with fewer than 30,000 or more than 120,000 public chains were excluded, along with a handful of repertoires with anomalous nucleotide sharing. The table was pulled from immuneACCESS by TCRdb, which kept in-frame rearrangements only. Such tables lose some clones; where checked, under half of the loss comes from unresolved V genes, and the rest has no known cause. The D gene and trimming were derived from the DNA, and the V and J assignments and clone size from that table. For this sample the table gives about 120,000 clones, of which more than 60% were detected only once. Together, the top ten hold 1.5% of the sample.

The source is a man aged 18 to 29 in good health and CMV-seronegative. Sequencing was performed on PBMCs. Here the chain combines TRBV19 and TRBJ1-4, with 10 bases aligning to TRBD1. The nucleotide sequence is TGTGCCACCAGGGACAGGGGAGAAGAAAAACTGTTTTTT. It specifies CATRDRGEEKLFF.